This T cell receptor (beta chain) was observed in a study of T cell repertoires in ileal Crohn's disease. Study summary: Biopsies of the neoterminal ileum at postoperative colonoscopy form M6 samples.

V gave up 0 bases and J gave up 0 bases, with 9 bases separating them. CDR3 length equals 15 residues. Germline lookup yields CDR1 LNHNV and CDR2 YYDKDF (reference sequence). As for time point: neoterminal ileum biopsy at postoperative endoscopy, about 6 months after surgery. Included were adult ileal or ileocolonic Crohn's patients indicated for ileocolonic resection. The data were produced by immunoSEQ multiplex PCR, yet TCRdb's version contains in-frame clones alone and is incomplete. The data hold roughly 2,700 clones, with roughly two thirds observed a single time. The receptor comes from an adult with Crohn's disease. V gene TRBV15 combines with J gene TRBJ2-7, with D possibly TRBD2 on 5 matching bases. The material sequenced was ileal tissue. DNA of the CDR3: TGTGCCACCAGCAGAGATAGTGGGAGCTCCTACGAGCAGTACTTC. Translating gives CATSRDSGSSYEQYF.